This entry features one T cell receptor beta chain sequence. Its target antigen remains unknown. No much larger clonotype is one base removed from it; base qualities were not supplied. This sample is drawn from a study of blood T cells in healthy people across ages (dated by TCRdb to about 2015). In terms of the full investigation: Template switching captured roughly one uniquely barcoded TCR beta cDNA molecule per two T cells in model experiments. Using deep sequencing normalized with unique cDNA molecular identifiers, the study measured how TCR beta repertoire diversity changes with age. The donors were divided into four age groups: young (average around 16 years), middle-aged (approximately 41), aged (approximately 59) and long-lived (roughly 82). Using the same blood draw, the study looked at two additional independent replicas of 1 million unique cDNA reads for two donors, one aged 18 to 30 and the other aged 80 or older. The investigation overall reported the following: Because donor CMV infection status was unknown, age-related changes in expanded clonotypes were potentially confounded. As age increased, observed TCR beta diversity per million T cells dropped in a roughly linear way, and a significant reduction was already evident by age roughly 36. Bulk unsorted PBMC profiling prevented conclusive comparison of naive and antigen-experienced compartments. Total diversity estimates from one million sequenced T cells were considered lower bounds and underestimates. The percentage of naive T cells measured by flow cytometry correlated strongly with observed TCR beta diversity. The long-lived group showed more naive CD4+ T cells, fewer expanded clones and increased TCR diversity than the aged group, suggesting age selection.

The donors were a few dozen Caucasian individuals from Russia, aged roughly 6 to 100 years, who were systemically healthy. Each donor gave ten milliliters of peripheral blood, collected into EDTA-treated Vacutainer tubes. PBMCs were isolated by Ficoll-Paque density-gradient centrifugation, with at least 6 million obtained per sample. Trizol reagent was used to extract total RNA from the PBMCs, yielding at least 6 micrograms per sample. For every donor, an aliquot of PBMCs went through flow cytometry to measure the percentages of naive CD45RAhigh/CD27high T cells. To prepare the library, 5' RACE was applied. The sample was run on an Illumina HiSeq 2500. A second PCR of 7 to 11 cycles was performed with a sample-barcoded 5' primer and a J-beta primer mix. Each TCR beta cDNA molecule received a unique molecular identifier from a template-switch 5' adaptor carrying 12 random nucleotides. Each sample yielded at least 2.5 million CDR3-containing paired-end reads. All of the RNA was converted into first-strand cDNA using the Mint cDNA synthesis kit, with a TRBC-specific oligonucleotide serving as the primer. All cDNA was treated with uracil-DNA glycosylase and then went through a first 18-cycle PCR with the universal primers M1SS and BC2_uni_R. As for the original processing: Each sample was normalized by randomly selecting 1 million high-quality reads, each carrying a distinct molecular identifier. Reads with shared molecular identifiers were discarded instead of being binned into consensus sequences. CDR3 identification, clonotype clustering and error correction used MiTCR with a Q25 quality threshold and the strictest error-elimination algorithm. A nonparametric unseen species model with Euler transformation was used to estimate a lower bound on total TCR beta diversity. The raw public reads went through TCRdb reprocessing: fastp at Q25, MiXCR clone calling, in-frame beta chains kept. Each entry merges the rows of one CDR3 protein and shows their most common DNA and genes. The authors' filters were not applied to this entry. This sample gives approximately 800,000 distinct CDR3 sequences in total; 25% of them show up just once. Clones ranked in the top ten supply under 4% of the sample.

V ends up 2 bases short and J 3 bases short, with an unmatched junction base count of 10. The CDR3 has 16 amino acids, counting the end cysteine and phenylalanine. Only the CDR3 portion is preserved as DNA: 48 bases, with reading frame beginning at the first base. CDR1 and CDR2 were assigned from the germline V gene as MDHEN and SYDVKM. The data also belong to a second study, concerning T cells of mothers and their children. Looking at the second paper: Donors were nine systemically healthy Caucasian individuals: three mothers and their six children. cDNA synthesis consumed the entire amount of extracted RNA, loaded at around 1.5 ug RNA in each 15 ul reaction. Sample barcodes and 2-4 random nucleotides were added via the M1S primer in the second PCR. Over 10 million TCR beta CDR3 reads came from each mother, compared with 2.5 million to 3.5 million reads from each child. Thymic selection similarly shapes TCR recombination output in related and unrelated pairs, with minor effect from inherited differences. Normalized repertoire overlap was always slightly but never significantly higher in related than unrelated mother-child pairs. Persistent microchimeric T cell clones were not detected, at a sensitivity of 85 to 100 clones per million clonotypes. The study used deep NGS to compare TCR beta repertoires of mothers and children, seeking features distinguishing related mother-child pairs from unrelated individuals. On average, the children were roughly 10 +/- 4 years old, while the mothers were roughly 36 +/- 4 years old. Libraries were sequenced on Illumina HiSeq 2000 with 100+100 nt paired-end reads after adapter ligation with NEBNext reagents. To prevent cross-contamination, the mother and child libraries were prepared a month apart and were sequenced in separate runs. For each donor, somewhere between about 500,000 and 2,300,000 distinct TCR beta clonotypes were identified. Naive TCR beta clonotypes were estimated from low-frequency clonotypes matched to each donor's FACS-determined naive share, without sorting.

The sequence is built from TRBV28 and TRBJ2-7; 7 nucleotides in the junction match TRBD2. What was sequenced was blood. The clonotype was recovered from a boy aged 10-17 years in good health. The sequenced DNA is TGTGCCAGCAGTTTAAGGGTATCGCGGGAGCTCTACGAGCAGTACTTC. Its protein reads: CASSLRVSRELYEQYF. The full variable domain, completed from the reference TRBV28 and TRBJ2-7 proteins outside the CDR3, reads DVKVTQSSRYLVKRTGEKVFLECVQDMDHENMFWYRQDPGLGLRLIYFSYDVKMKEKGDIPEGYSVSREKKERFSLILESASTNQTSMYLCASSLRVSRELYEQYFGPGTRLTVT.